The present entry profiles one T cell receptor (beta chain) with its context. Its target is not known. This sample was taken from a study of Graves' ophthalmopathy and Graves' hyperthyroidism. Study results and caveats: Blood also carried most expanded thyroid clonotypes exceeding 0.001 frequency.

Trimming stripped 8 bases from V and 5 bases from J, with 18 bases between. The CDR3 contains 14 residues. Scientists amplified the TCR beta CDR3 regions from RNA transcripts. First-round RT-PCR used HTBI primers; second-round multiplex PCR followed. TCRdb reanalysed the multiplex PCR reads using MiXCR and keeps one entry per CDR3 protein. The sample lists roughly 410,000 distinct CDR3 sequences; just over 15% were seen once. The sequencing input was peripheral blood. This clonotype was obtained from a woman aged 18-30 years with stable Graves' hyperthyroidism. V gene TRBV12-3 or TRBV12-4 combines with J gene TRBJ1-1; D gene uncertain. The DNA for the CDR3 is TGTGCCAGCGCCCTTCAAACCTCGGGAACTGAAGCTTTCTTT. Translated, it gives CASALQTSGTEAFF.